The clone carrying this T cell receptor beta chain turned up a few times. This sample stems from a study of control samples from healthy donors and cancer patients. The protocol was immunoSEQ multiplex PCR, while the TCRdb copy is restricted to in-frame clones and leaves out a portion. The sample holds about 130,000 clones, about 88% seen once. V dropped 2 bases and J dropped 4 bases, with 10 bases sitting between them. Looked up from germline, CDR1 is SGHRS and CDR2 is YFSETQ. This CDR3 spans 15 amino acids. The chain joins TRBV5-1 to TRBJ2-6; D may be TRBD1 or TRBD2 (5 bases each). Sequences were obtained from blood. The TCR originated in a man in his fifties or sixties in good health. The CDR3 reads CASSLAGTGANVLTF. The CDR3 DNA is TGCGCCAGCAGCTTAGCAGGGACCGGGGCCAACGTCCTGACTTTC.